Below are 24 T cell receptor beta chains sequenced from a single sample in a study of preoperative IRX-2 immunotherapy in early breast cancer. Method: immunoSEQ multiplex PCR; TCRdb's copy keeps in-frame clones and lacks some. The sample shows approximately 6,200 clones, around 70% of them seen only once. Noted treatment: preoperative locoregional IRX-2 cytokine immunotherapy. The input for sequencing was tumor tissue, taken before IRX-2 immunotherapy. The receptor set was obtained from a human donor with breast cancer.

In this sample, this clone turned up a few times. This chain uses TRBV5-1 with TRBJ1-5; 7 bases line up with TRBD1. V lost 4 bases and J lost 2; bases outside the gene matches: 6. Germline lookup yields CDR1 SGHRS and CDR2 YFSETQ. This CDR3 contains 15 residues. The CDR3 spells CASSPEGTGNQPQHF. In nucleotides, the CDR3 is TGCGCCAGCAGCCCTGAGGGGACAGGCAATCAGCCCCAGCATTTT.

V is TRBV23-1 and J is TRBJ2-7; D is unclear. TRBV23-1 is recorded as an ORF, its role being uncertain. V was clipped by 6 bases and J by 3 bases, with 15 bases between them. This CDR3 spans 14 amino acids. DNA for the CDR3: TGCGCCAGCAGCCAAGAGTGGCTAGGCTACGAGCAGTACTTC. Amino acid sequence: CASSQEWLGYEQYF.

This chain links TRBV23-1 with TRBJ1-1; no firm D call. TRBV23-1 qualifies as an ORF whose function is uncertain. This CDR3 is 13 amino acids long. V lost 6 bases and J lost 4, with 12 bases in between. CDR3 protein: CASSLRGGTEAFF. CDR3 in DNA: TGCGCCAGCAGCTTACGGGGAGGCACTGAAGCTTTCTTT.

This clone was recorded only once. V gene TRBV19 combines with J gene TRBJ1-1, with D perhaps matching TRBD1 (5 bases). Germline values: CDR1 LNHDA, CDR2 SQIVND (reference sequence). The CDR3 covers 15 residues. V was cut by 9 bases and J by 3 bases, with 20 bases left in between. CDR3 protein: CASTRPGRGDTEAFF. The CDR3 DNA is TGTGCCAGCACACGGCCGGGGCGGGGGGACACTGAAGCTTTCTTT.

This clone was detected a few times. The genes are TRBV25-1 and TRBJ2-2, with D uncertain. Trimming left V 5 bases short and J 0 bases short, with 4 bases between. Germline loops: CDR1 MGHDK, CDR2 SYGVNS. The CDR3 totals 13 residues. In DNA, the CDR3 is TGTGCCAGCAGTCCGACGAACACCGGGGAGCTGTTTTTT. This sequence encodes CASSPTNTGELFF. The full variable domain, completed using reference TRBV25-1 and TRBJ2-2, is EADIYQTPRYLVIGTGKKITLECSQTMGHDKMYWYQQDPGMELHLIHYSYGVNSTEKGDLSSESTVSRIRTEHFPLTLESARPSHTSQYLCASSPTNTGELFFGEGSRLTVL.

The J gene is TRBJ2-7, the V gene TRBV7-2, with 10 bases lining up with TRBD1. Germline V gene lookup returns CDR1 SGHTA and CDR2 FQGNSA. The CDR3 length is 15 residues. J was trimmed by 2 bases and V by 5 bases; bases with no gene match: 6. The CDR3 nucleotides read TGTGCCAGCAGCCCTGGCGGGACAGGGGCCTACGAGCAGTACTTC. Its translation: CASSPGGTGAYEQYF. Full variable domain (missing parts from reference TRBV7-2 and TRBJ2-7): GAGVSQSPSNKVTEKGKDVELRCDPISGHTALYWYRQSLGQGLEFLIYFQGNSAPDKSGLPSDRFSAERTGGSVSTLTIQRTQQEDSAVYLCASSPGGTGAYEQYFGPGTRLTVT.

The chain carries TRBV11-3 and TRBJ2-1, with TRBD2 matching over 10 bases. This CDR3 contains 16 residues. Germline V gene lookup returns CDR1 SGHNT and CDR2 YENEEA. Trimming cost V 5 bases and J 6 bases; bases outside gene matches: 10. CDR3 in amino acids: CASSPRLSGGINEQFF. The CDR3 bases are TGTGCCAGCAGCCCCCGACTTAGCGGGGGGATCAATGAGCAGTTCTTC.

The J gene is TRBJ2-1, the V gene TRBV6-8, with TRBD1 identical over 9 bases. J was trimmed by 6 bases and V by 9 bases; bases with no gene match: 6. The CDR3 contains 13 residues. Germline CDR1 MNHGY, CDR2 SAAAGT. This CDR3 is CASGDRDGNEQFF. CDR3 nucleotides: TGTGCCAGTGGGGACAGGGACGGCAATGAGCAGTTCTTC.

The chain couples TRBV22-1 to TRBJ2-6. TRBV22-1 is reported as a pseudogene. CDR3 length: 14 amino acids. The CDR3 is CASSESVQANVLTF. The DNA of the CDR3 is TGTGCCAGCAGTGAGTCGGTACAGGCCAACGTCCTGACTTTC.

The CDR3 bases are TGTGCCAGCTCACCAAACTGGGGGACAGGGACGATGAACACTGAAGCTTTCTTT. Translation: CASSPNWGTGTMNTEAFF. This sequence joins TRBV18 and TRBJ1-1; 9 bases agree with TRBD1. The CDR3 consists of 18 residues. CDR1 is KGHSH, CDR2 LQKENI, per germline. J lost 0 bases, V lost 2 bases, and 10 bases had no gene match.

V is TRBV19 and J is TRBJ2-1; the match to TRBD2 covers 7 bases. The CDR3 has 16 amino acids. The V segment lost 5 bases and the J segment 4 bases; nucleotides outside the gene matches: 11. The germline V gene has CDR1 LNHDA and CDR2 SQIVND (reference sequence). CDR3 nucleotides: TGTGCCAGTAGTGCTCCCCGAGGTAGCGGGTACAATGAGCAGTTCTTC. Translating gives CASSAPRGSGYNEQFF.

The CDR3 bases are TGTGCCAGCAGCCAATCTACTTTCTCGGATACGCAGTATTTT. This encodes CASSQSTFSDTQYF. The chain combines TRBV11-3 with TRBJ2-3; the D is unclear. The germline V and J ends were trimmed by 5 bases and 6 bases, with 15 bases remaining between them. CDR3 size: 14 residues. Germline V gene sequence: CDR1 SGHNT, CDR2 YENEEA. The complete variable domain, with remaining parts taken from reference TRBV11-3 and TRBJ2-3, reads EAGVVQSPRYKIIEKKQPVAFWCNPISGHNTLYWYLQNLGQGPELLIRYENEEAVDDSQLPKDRFSAERLKGVDSTLKIQPAELGDSAVYLCASSQSTFSDTQYFGPGTRLTVL.

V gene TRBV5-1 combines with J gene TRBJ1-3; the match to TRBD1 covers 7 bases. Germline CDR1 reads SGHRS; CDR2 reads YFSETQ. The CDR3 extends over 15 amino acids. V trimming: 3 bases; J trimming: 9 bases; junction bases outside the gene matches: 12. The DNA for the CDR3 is TGCGCCAGCAGCTCCGACGGGACAGCCTCGACCACCATATATTTT. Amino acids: CASSSDGTASTTIYF.

CDR3 DNA: TGTGCCAGTAGCATAACAGGGAGCAATCAGCCCCAGCATTTT. Amino acids: CASSITGSNQPQHF. The rearrangement joins TRBV19 to TRBJ1-5; TRBD1 is a possible D gene (6 bases). The CDR3 contains 14 residues. Between the trimmed V and J ends, which lost 6 bases and 1 base, there was a span of 10 bases. Germline V gene lookup returns CDR1 LNHDA and CDR2 SQIVND (reference sequence).

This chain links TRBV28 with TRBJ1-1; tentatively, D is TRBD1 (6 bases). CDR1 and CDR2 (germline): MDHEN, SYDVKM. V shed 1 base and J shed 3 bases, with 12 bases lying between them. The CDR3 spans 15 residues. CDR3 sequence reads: CASSLLRGAYTEAFF. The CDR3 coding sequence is TGTGCCAGCAGTTTATTGCGGGGGGCGTACACTGAAGCTTTCTTT.

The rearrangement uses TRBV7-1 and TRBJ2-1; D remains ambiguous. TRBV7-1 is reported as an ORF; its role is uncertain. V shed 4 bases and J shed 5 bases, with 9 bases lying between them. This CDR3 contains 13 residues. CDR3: CASSLKLNNEQFF. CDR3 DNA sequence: TGTGCCAGCAGCTTAAAACTGAACAATGAGCAGTTCTTC.

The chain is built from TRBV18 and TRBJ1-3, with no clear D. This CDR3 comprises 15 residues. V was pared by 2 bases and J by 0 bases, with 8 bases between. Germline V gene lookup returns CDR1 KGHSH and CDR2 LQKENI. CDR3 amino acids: CASSPGKASGNTIYF. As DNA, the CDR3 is TGTGCCAGCTCACCAGGGAAAGCCTCTGGAAACACCATATATTTT.

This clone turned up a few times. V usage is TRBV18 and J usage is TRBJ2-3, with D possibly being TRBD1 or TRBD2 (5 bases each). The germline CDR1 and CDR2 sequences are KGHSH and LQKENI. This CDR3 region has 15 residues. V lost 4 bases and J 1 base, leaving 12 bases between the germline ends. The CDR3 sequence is CASSRALGGTDTQYF. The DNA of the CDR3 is TGTGCCAGCTCACGGGCTTTGGGGGGCACAGATACGCAGTATTTT.

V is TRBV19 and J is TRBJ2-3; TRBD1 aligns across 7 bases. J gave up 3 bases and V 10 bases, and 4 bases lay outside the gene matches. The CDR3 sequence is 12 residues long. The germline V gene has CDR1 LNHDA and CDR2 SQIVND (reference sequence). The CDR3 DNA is TGTGCCACTAAGACAGGGACAGATACGCAGTATTTT. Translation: CATKTGTDTQYF.

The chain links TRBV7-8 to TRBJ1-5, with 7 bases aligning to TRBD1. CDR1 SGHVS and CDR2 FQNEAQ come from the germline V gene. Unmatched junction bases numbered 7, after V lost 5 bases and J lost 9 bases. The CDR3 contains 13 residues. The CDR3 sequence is CASSRQGPWPQHF. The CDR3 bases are TGTGCCAGCAGCCGACAGGGACCATGGCCCCAGCATTTT.

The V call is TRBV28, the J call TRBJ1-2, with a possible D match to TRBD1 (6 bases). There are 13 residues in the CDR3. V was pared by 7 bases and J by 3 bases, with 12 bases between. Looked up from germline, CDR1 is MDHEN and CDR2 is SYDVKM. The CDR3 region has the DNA TGTGCCAGCAAGTCGGGGGGCTACTATGGCTACACCTTC. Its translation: CASKSGGYYGYTF.

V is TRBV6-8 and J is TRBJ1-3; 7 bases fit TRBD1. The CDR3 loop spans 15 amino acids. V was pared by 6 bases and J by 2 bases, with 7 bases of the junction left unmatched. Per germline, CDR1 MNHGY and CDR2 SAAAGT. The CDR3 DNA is TGTGCCAGCAGGGTCGACAGGGCCCCTGGAAACACCATATATTTT. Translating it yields CASRVDRAPGNTIYF.

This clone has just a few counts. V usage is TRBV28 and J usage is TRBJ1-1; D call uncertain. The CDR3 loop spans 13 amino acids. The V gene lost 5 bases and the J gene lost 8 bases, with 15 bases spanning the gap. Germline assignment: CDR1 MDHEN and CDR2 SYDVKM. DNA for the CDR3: TGTGCCAGCAGTGTCGCTCCGGTCCAGGAAGCTTTCTTT. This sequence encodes CASSVAPVQEAFF.

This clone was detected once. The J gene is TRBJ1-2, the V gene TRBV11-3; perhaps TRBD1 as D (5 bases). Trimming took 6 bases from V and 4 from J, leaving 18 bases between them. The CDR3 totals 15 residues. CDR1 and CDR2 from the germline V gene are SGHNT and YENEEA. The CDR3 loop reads CASSPIVRDLYGYTF. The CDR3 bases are TGTGCCAGCAGTCCTATTGTTAGGGACCTCTATGGCTACACCTTC.